This TCR beta chain was identified in a study of shared clonotypes between healthy human individuals. On this clone: The antigen is undetermined. The junction differs from germline at one of its ends, possibly a read error.

Findings and caveats of the study: It was expected that sequencing depth would affect clonotype sharing among donors.

Spread over ten immunoSEQ deep assay plates, unsorted PBMC DNA underwent sequencing. TCRdb keeps only in-frame clones here, not all; method: immunoSEQ multiplex PCR. This sample carries some 470,000 clones, 76% of them seen once, and the ten largest clones take around 13%. This CDR3 has 15 amino acids. Germline CDR1 and CDR2: SGDLS and YYNGEE. The genes are TRBV9 and TRBJ2-3; D remains unclear. The sequence was obtained from a woman aged 40 to 50 in good health. Some clones in this sample may be carry-over from other donors' samples. The sample comprised PBMCs. CDR3: CASSLYVGSTDTRYF. The CDR3 DNA follows: TGTGCCAGCAGCCTCTACGTGGGTAGCACAGATACGCGGTATTTT.